This TCR beta chain was found in a study of CD8 T cells in Susac syndrome (dated by TCRdb to between 2018 and 2020). Study-wide context: Whether CD8+ T cell activation and differentiation in Susac syndrome was antigen driven was tested using repertoire sequencing. Clonality of the CD8+ T cell repertoire was compared between roughly 13 healthy donors, roughly 14 Susac syndrome patients and 15 multiple sclerosis patients. What the study reported, not specific to this receptor: The number of individuals in the TCR sequencing and HLA analysis was acknowledged as relatively small.

The CDR3 goes from the cysteine to the phenylalanine over 14 residues. Only the CDR3 DNA stays, 42 bases, in frame from base 1. V is reduced by 4 bases and J by 2 bases, leaving a spacing of 12 bases between them. Looking up the germline V gene yields CDR1 MDHEN and CDR2 SYDVKM. About this clonotype: The antigen it binds to is not known. No base quality information exists; no much larger clone differs at one position.

RNA was extracted with the RNeasy kit and about 0.5 to 1 ug was reverse transcribed using random hexamers. TCR beta CDR3 regions were amplified with the immunoSEQ multiplex PCR assay covering 54 Vbeta and 13 Jbeta segments. Bias from PCR amplification was corrected by using a synthetic template baseline for primer optimization and for computational correction. The authors processed their data as follows. Reads were assigned to V, D and J genes according to IMGT and analyzed in immunoSEQ Analyzer, with only productive sequences retained. Clonality was calculated as one minus the Shannon entropy normalized by log2 of the number of productive unique sequences. For each patient and control, public and private clones were evaluated among the 100 most prevalent clones. A clone was defined as Susac-specific if it was absent from the healthy and MS cohorts, from some 1,100 published viral clones and from other ImmuneACCESS disease sequences. TCRdb handled the public reads itself, with Q25 trimming in fastp and clone calling in MiXCR, and kept productive beta chains. Identical CDR3 protein sequences are pooled into one entry, listed with their most common genes and DNA. TCRdb's processing, not the authors' own work, is the source of the V and J calls. This sample holds 350,000 to 550,000 distinct CDR3 sequences; approximately 85% were observed only once. Of the sample, roughly 0.1% is held by the ten largest clones.

Peripheral blood CD8+ and CD4+ T cells from healthy donors, Susac syndrome patients and multiple sclerosis patients were profiled using high-throughput TCR beta sequencing. The multiple sclerosis controls were treatment-naive patients whose relapsing-remitting disease, either stable or active, fulfilled the revised McDonald criteria. Bulk CD8+ and CD4+ T cells were purified magnetically by negative isolation, whereas CD8+ TEMRA cells were enriched by FACS. Blood was drawn into EDTA tubes, processed within 24 hours, and PBMCs were isolated by density gradient centrifugation. PBMCs intended for TCR sequencing were cryopreserved in liquid nitrogen and were subsequently thawed in a 37 degrees C water bath. Purity of sorted or isolated CD4+, CD8+ and CD8+ TEMRA cells was at least 90%.

Here the chain combines TRBV28 and TRBJ2-7, with no D gene named confidently. This receptor was obtained from a human donor with multiple sclerosis. The sequenced sample consisted of CD8+ T cells from PBMCs. CDR3 loop: CASSSRVDPYEQYF. The DNA reads TGTGCCAGCAGTTCCCGGGTGGATCCCTACGAGCAGTACTTC.